Listed here are 5 T cell receptor beta chains from one sample, sequenced in a study of low-dose radiotherapy and immunotherapy resistance in tumors. Primers targeting TRAV and TRBV primed first-strand cDNA, covering alpha and beta chains. The TCRs were subjected to amplification over roughly 18 PCR cycles employing a constant-region primer in conjunction with a V-primer adapter. TCRdb re-called the reads through MiXCR, storing one row per CDR3 protein. The table includes more than 70,000 distinct CDR3 sequences, under 25% detected once. Time point given: after trial treatment. Sample treatment: LDRT plus nivolumab, ipilimumab, low-dose cyclophosphamide and aspirin (RACIN trial). The sequencing here drew on PBMCs, taken after low-dose radiotherapy plus immunotherapy. These receptors all come from a female donor with ovarian cancer.

This clonotype has just a few counts. V usage is TRBV27 and J usage is TRBJ2-2, with D perhaps TRBD2 (6 bases). V lost 10 bases, J lost 1 base, and 16 bases lay in between. The CDR3 is made up of 15 amino acids. CDR1 and CDR2 from the germline V gene are MNHEY and SMNVEV (reference sequence). The CDR3, as DNA: TGTGCCACCCGTATAGCGGCTCAGAACACCGGGGAGCTGTTTTTT. Residues: CATRIAAQNTGELFF.

V gene TRBV20-1 combines with J gene TRBJ1-1, with a tentative D call TRBD1 (6 bases). Between the trimmed V and J ends, which lost 6 bases and 4 bases, there was a span of 21 bases. Germline loops: CDR1 DFQATT, CDR2 SNEGSKA (reference sequence). The CDR3 runs to 15 residues. This CDR3 reads CSAKRGASGITEAFF. As DNA, the CDR3 is TGCAGTGCCAAAAGGGGGGCATCGGGGATCACTGAAGCTTTCTTT.

This clonotype has at least ten counts. This rearrangement joins TRBV5-1 to TRBJ2-6, with unresolved D. V gave up 1 base and J gave up 0 bases, with 11 bases separating them. Germline values: CDR1 SGHRS, CDR2 YFSETQ. The CDR3 is 17 amino acids. The CDR3 coding sequence is TGCGCCAGCAGCTTGAGTAGGGCCCCCTCTGGGGCCAACGTCCTGACTTTC. The encoded protein is CASSLSRAPSGANVLTF.

This rearrangement joins TRBV2 to TRBJ2-2; 10 bases are a match to TRBD2. Germline V CDR1 and CDR2: SNHLY, FYNNEI. V was pared by 1 base and J by 4 bases, with 0 bases of the junction left unmatched. The CDR3 contains 15 residues. The CDR3 region is CASSEVAGGTGELFF. The CDR3 nucleotides are TGTGCCAGCAGTGAAGTAGCGGGGGGCACCGGGGAGCTGTTTTTT. Combining the CDR3 with reference TRBV2 and TRBJ2-2 gives the whole variable domain EPEVTQTPSHQVTQMGQEVILRCVPISNHLYFYWYRQILGQKVEFLVSFYNNEISEKSEIFDDQFSVERPDGSNFTLKIRSTKLEDSAMYFCASSEVAGGTGELFFGEGSRLTVL.

To note about this clonotype: Being one base from a much bigger clone, this may be a read error. The chain joins TRBV28 to TRBJ2-1; 8 bases map to TRBD2. CDR1 is MDHEN, CDR2 SYDVKM, per germline. The CDR3 loop spans 16 amino acids. DNA for the CDR3: TGCGCCAGCAGCCCGCCCTCGCGGGGGGCCTACAATGAGCAGTCCTTC. Protein sequence: CASSPPSRGAYNEQSF.